This entry describes one TCR beta chain. From germline, CDR1 is LNHDA and CDR2 SQIVND (reference sequence). The CDR3 spans 15 residues. The V end lost 8 bases, the J end lost 4 bases, and 21 bases lay between the germline ends. This specimen belongs to a study of blood T cell repertoires in COVID-19. Study-wide context: Specimens from acute and convalescent COVID-19 originated in the United States, Italy and Spain.

The study drew participants aged about 18 to 89 years from about two dozen US areas. Two negative PCRs, clearance, or symptom resolution were required of recovered Cohort 3 donors. Source study methods: Scientists estimated how many nucleated cells there were by amplifying reference gene primers. Assay used: immunoSEQ multiplex PCR; TCRdb lists only in-frame clones, some missing. V, J and clone size are those of that table, while D and trimming were read from the DNA. This sample has approximately 440,000 clones; around 87% occur once, and the top ten carry about 0.75%. The J gene is TRBJ2-7, the V gene TRBV19; D might be TRBD2 (6 bases). Sequencing was carried out using PBMCs or T cells enriched from blood (not recorded which). This sequence originates from a woman aged 18-30 years who had recovered from COVID-19. CDR3 in DNA: TGTGCCAGTTCCGCATCCGGGACTGCCACTTACGAGCAGTACTTC. Translating gives CASSASGTATYEQYF.